This TCR beta chain was found in a study of beta chain features in type 1 diabetes. CDR1 SGDLS and CDR2 YYNGEE come from the germline V gene. This CDR3 has 16 residues. V lost 6 bases and J lost 9; bases outside the gene matches: 10. Expressed TCRB transcripts were sequenced because the isolated RNA had all been reverse transcribed beforehand. Clones were read by immunoSEQ multiplex PCR, and TCRdb kept only the in-frame ones, dropping some. The repertoire consists of over 500,000 clones, with about 14% occurring once and the leading ten covering 0.093%. The gene calls are TRBV9 and TRBJ2-1; 15 bases fit TRBD2. The clonotype comes from a man younger than 30 in good health. Sequenced sample: naive CD4+ T cells from blood. In DNA, the CDR3 is TGTGCCAGCACCTCCCCGGGACTAGCGGGAGGCTCTGAGCAGTTCTTC. Protein: CASTSPGLAGGSEQFF.